These 27 T cell receptor beta chains share one sample of origin, sequenced in a study of blood T cell repertoires in COVID-19. Using immunoSEQ multiplex PCR, the repertoire was profiled, and TCRdb retains in-frame clones only, with some absent. The sample consists of about 220,000 clones, under 90% of them appearing once. The sample was peripheral blood. These receptors all stem from an elderly woman with acute or convalescent COVID-19.

This clone was seen only a few times. The genes are TRBV27 and TRBJ2-7; possibly TRBD1 for D (5 bases). In germline, CDR1 is MNHEY, CDR2 SMNVEV (reference sequence). The CDR3 consists of 14 residues. V was shortened by 2 bases and J by 0 bases, with 8 bases between the two germline ends. The CDR3 sequence is CASSLQGYSYEQYF. The CDR3 DNA reads TGTGCCAGCAGTTTACAGGGATACTCCTACGAGCAGTACTTC.

This rearrangement joins TRBV6-5 to TRBJ1-6; D is possibly TRBD1 (6 bases). Trimming pared 6 bases from V and 17 bases from J, leaving 23 bases between. The CDR3 runs 14 residues. Germline-derived CDR1 and CDR2 are MNHEY and SVGAGI. In DNA form, the CDR3 reads TGTGCCAGCAGCTCCCCGGGACATACAGGATGGATCCACTTT. Encoded protein: CASSSPGHTGWIHF.

This chain uses TRBV2 with TRBJ1-2; 7 nucleotides line up with TRBD1. V lost 8 bases to trimming and J lost 2 bases; unmatched junction nucleotides: 2. CDR3 length: 12 residues. From germline, CDR1 is SNHLY and CDR2 FYNNEI. The CDR3 bases are TGTGCCAGCGACAGGGACAACTATGGCTACACCTTC. It yields the protein CASDRDNYGYTF.

In its sample, this clone was seen a few times. The V gene is TRBV4-2, the J gene TRBJ1-2; D might be TRBD1 (5 bases). There are 15 residues in the CDR3. V was clipped by 1 base and J by 2 bases, with 11 bases between them. CDR1 and CDR2 from the germline V gene are LGHNA and YNFKEQ. CDR3 sequence (DNA): TGTGCCAGCAGCCAAGTTTTTCAGGGCAACTATGGCTACACCTTC. Translating gives CASSQVFQGNYGYTF.

As concerns this clone: Other DNA variants within this sample encode the same CDR3. The CDR3 sequence: CASSPGRYEQYF. CDR3 coding DNA: TGTGCCAGCTCACCGGGGAGATACGAGCAGTACTTC. This sequence joins TRBV18 and TRBJ2-7; D is possibly TRBD2 (5 bases). The V end was cut by 3 bases, the J end by 4 bases, with 7 bases between. The CDR3 contains 12 residues. The germline V gene encodes CDR1 KGHSH and CDR2 LQKENI.

This chain joins TRBV21-1 and TRBJ1-1; the D call in the table, TRBD1, was not verified against the DNA. TRBV21-1 is a pseudogene. The CDR3 is 14 amino acids. The CDR3 DNA is TGTGCCAGCAGTCCGACAGAAGGATATTCGAAGAGTTTCTTT. It encodes CASSPTEGYSKSFF.

The CDR3 DNA sequence: TGTGCCAGCAGTTCCCGGGACAGGCCCGAGCAGTACTTC. Translation gives CASSSRDRPEQYF. The chain uses TRBV12-3 or TRBV12-4 and TRBJ2-7; 8 positions agree with TRBD1. With V trimmed by 4 bases and J by 6 bases, 5 bases remained unmatched. The CDR3 has 13 amino acids.

This chain connects TRBV19 to TRBJ1-1; TRBD1 matches 8 bases. Germline CDR1 LNHDA, CDR2 SQIVND (reference sequence). This CDR3 contains 16 residues. The V segment lost 3 bases and the J segment 12 bases; nucleotides outside the gene matches: 18. This CDR3 reads CASSILTGGGARGTFF. The CDR3 region has the DNA TGTGCCAGTAGTATTCTCACAGGGGGAGGGGCTCGAGGAACTTTCTTT.

This clone came up a few times. The rearrangement joins TRBV6-5 to TRBJ2-2, with D perhaps matching TRBD1 (6 bases). The CDR3 totals 14 residues. The V and J ends lost 6 bases and 4 bases respectively, with 12 bases between them. Germline assignment: CDR1 MNHEY and CDR2 SVGAGI. The CDR3 DNA follows: TGTGCCAGCAGGAGACAGGCTCTCACCGGGGAGCTGTTTTTT. Translation gives CASRRQALTGELFF.

The chain uses TRBV6-1 and TRBJ1-4; 8 bases agree with TRBD1. The CDR3 sequence is 18 residues long. The junction had 10 bases not matched to a gene; V was cut back by 2 bases and J by 2 bases. The germline V gene has CDR1 MNHNS and CDR2 SASEGT. The CDR3 nucleotides are TGTGCCAGCAGTGAATTCTGGACAGGGAGGGTGACTAATGAAAAACTGTTTTTT. Its protein product is CASSEFWTGRVTNEKLFF.

The CDR3 nucleotides read TGTGCCAGCAGTGACTCGGGCGGGGGGGCCACAGATACGCAGTATTTT. The encoded protein is CASSDSGGGATDTQYF. The chain recombines TRBV6-4 with TRBJ2-3; 9 bases match TRBD2. The V gene's germline CDR1 is MRHNA and CDR2 SNTAGT. The CDR3 sequence is 16 residues long. The V segment lost 0 bases and the J segment 2 bases; nucleotides outside the gene matches: 3.

The table lists this clone with a few counts. The chain joins TRBV7-2 to TRBJ1-3; D possibly corresponds to TRBD1 (5 bases). V lost 7 bases and J lost 4, with 11 bases in between. CDR3 length: 13 residues. Germline CDR1 reads SGHTA; CDR2 reads FQGNSA. The CDR3: CASTPGSGNTIYF. In nucleotides, the CDR3 is TGTGCCAGCACACCAGGGTCAGGAAACACCATATATTTT.

The CDR3 sequence: CASSPKTGQAAFF. The CDR3 DNA reads as TGTGCCAGCAGCCCGAAGACAGGGCAGGCAGCTTTCTTT. The V gene is TRBV3-1 (or the pseudogene TRBV3-2), the J gene TRBJ1-1; 7 nucleotides match TRBD1. CDR1 is LGHDT, CDR2 YNNKEL, per germline (reference sequence). This CDR3 spans 13 amino acids. Losses at the gene ends were 4 bases for V and 10 bases for J; bases not matched to a gene: 9.

The V call is TRBV7-2, the J call TRBJ1-4; maybe TRBD1 (6 bases). The V gene lost 2 bases and the J gene lost 0 bases, with 7 bases spanning the gap. Germline CDR1 reads SGHTA; CDR2 reads FQGNSA. CDR3 length: 15 residues. CDR3 protein: CASSLNRATNEKLFF. CDR3 nucleotide sequence: TGTGCCAGCAGCTTAAACAGGGCAACTAATGAAAAACTGTTTTTT.

The CDR3 sequence is CATQGVISNQPQHF. For the CDR3, the DNA is TGTGCCACCCAGGGGGTGATTAGCAATCAGCCCCAGCATTTT. The chain employs TRBV10-3 and TRBJ1-5, with TRBD1 matching 7 bases. The CDR3 has 14 amino acids. V shed 10 bases and J 0 bases; nucleotides not matched to a gene: 6. The germline V gene encodes CDR1 ENHRY and CDR2 SYGVKD.

The chain has TRBV7-9 and TRBJ1-4; D not certain. Germline CDR1 reads SEHNR; CDR2 reads FQNEAQ (reference sequence). Trimming removed 2 bases at V and 0 bases at J, with 7 bases between. The CDR3 extends over 15 amino acids. CDR3 amino acids: CASSLFGTTNEKLFF. As DNA, the CDR3 is TGTGCCAGCAGCTTATTCGGGACAACTAATGAAAAACTGTTTTTT.

The gene calls are TRBV6-2 or TRBV6-3 and TRBJ1-2; the match to TRBD1 covers 9 bases. From germline, CDR1 is MNHEY and CDR2 SVGEGT. V was clipped by 4 bases and J by 6 bases; unmatched bases: 9. This CDR3 region has 15 residues. The CDR3 DNA reads as TGTGCCAGCAGTTCGGACAGGGGAATAATCCATGGCTACACCTTC. It encodes CASSSDRGIIHGYTF.

V gene TRBV18 combines with J gene TRBJ2-7, with 9 bases lining up with TRBD1. CDR3 length: 14 amino acids. The V and J ends lost 3 bases and 8 bases, in that order; junction bases with no gene match: 8. Germline CDR1 reads KGHSH; CDR2 reads LQKENI. CDR3 protein: CASSPDRGLVKQYF. CDR3 in DNA: TGTGCCAGCTCACCGGACAGGGGATTAGTTAAGCAGTACTTC.

This rearrangement joins TRBV7-2 to TRBJ1-1, with TRBD1 identical over 8 bases. Trimming removed 0 bases from V and 6 bases from J; junction bases left unmatched: 6. This CDR3 region has 15 residues. Germline V lookup: CDR1 SGHTA, CDR2 FQGNSA. The CDR3 spells CASSLAGQGSAEAFF. The CDR3 bases are TGTGCCAGCAGCTTAGCCGGACAGGGAAGCGCTGAAGCTTTCTTT.

The chain combines TRBV4-3 with TRBJ2-3; TRBD2 matches at 9 bases. The germline V gene encodes CDR1 LGHNA and CDR2 YSLEER. The CDR3 length is 17 residues. V shed 1 base, J shed 2 bases, and the junction held 7 bases outside the gene matches. The CDR3 sequence: CASSQAMAGGVTDTQYF. The CDR3 coding sequence is TGCGCCAGCAGCCAAGCAATGGCGGGGGGGGTCACAGATACGCAGTATTTT.

The chain couples TRBV28 to TRBJ2-1; D remains ambiguous. The CDR3 is made up of 12 amino acids. Germline lookup yields CDR1 MDHEN and CDR2 SYDVKM. V lost 2 bases and J lost 4, with 3 bases in between. This chain's CDR3 is CASSLTYNEQFF. CDR3 DNA: TGTGCCAGCAGTTTAACTTACAATGAGCAGTTCTTC.

The J gene is TRBJ1-6, the V gene TRBV15; 8 positions match TRBD1. Germline values: CDR1 LNHNV, CDR2 YYDKDF (reference sequence). CDR3 length equals 15 residues. V lost 1 base to trimming and J lost 5 bases; unmatched junction nucleotides: 1. The CDR3 DNA reads TGTGCCACCAGCAGAGCAGGGGGCAATAATTCACCCCTCCACTTT. Its protein product is CATSRAGGNNSPLHF. The whole variable domain, filled in from reference TRBV15 and TRBJ1-6, reads DAMVIQNPRYQVTQFGKPVTLSCSQTLNHNVMYWYQQKSSQAPKLLFHYYDKDFNNEADTPDNFQSRRPNTSFCFLDIRSPGLGDTAMYLCATSRAGGNNSPLHFGNGTRLTVT.

The rearrangement joins TRBV19 to TRBJ2-3; tentative D call: TRBD1 (5 bases). The length of the CDR3 is 15 residues. V was pared by 3 bases and J by 1 base, with 11 bases between. CDR1 is LNHDA, CDR2 SQIVND, per germline (reference sequence). In DNA form, the CDR3 reads TGTGCCAGTAGTATTAGGGGTGGGGGCACAGATACGCAGTATTTT. This codes for CASSIRGGGTDTQYF.

This sequence joins TRBV18 and TRBJ1-4, with D tentatively TRBD1 (5 bases). V was trimmed by 7 bases and J by 7 bases, leaving 16 bases between them. CDR3 length: 14 amino acids. The V gene's germline CDR1 is KGHSH and CDR2 LQKENI. This chain's CDR3 is CASCLEGAAEKLFF. As DNA, the CDR3 is TGTGCCAGCTGTTTGGAAGGGGCTGCTGAAAAACTGTTTTTT.

This clone appeared a few times. V and J are TRBV19 and TRBJ1-1, with D perhaps TRBD1 (5 bases). V was shortened by 3 bases and J by 0 bases, with 14 bases between the two germline ends. Germline CDR1 is LNHDA and CDR2 is SQIVND (reference sequence). This CDR3 has 16 amino acids. CDR3 nucleotides: TGTGCCAGTAGTATTGGGGCCGGGGGTATGAACACTGAAGCTTTCTTT. This gives the protein CASSIGAGGMNTEAFF.

V and J are TRBV5-8 and TRBJ2-2, with 11 bases aligning to TRBD1. The germline V gene has CDR1 SGHTS and CDR2 YDEGEE. V shed 4 bases, J shed 6 bases, and the junction held 8 bases outside the gene matches. The CDR3 consists of 16 residues. The DNA of the CDR3 is TGTGCCAGCAGCCCCGGACAGGGGGCGATATCCGGGGAGCTGTTTTTT. This translates into CASSPGQGAISGELFF.

This sequence joins TRBV6-5 and TRBJ1-6, with unresolved D. Germline lookup yields CDR1 MNHEY and CDR2 SVGAGI. The CDR3 runs to 14 residues. Trimming removed 0 bases from V and 10 bases from J, with 10 bases in between. CDR3 nucleotides: TGTGCCAGCAGTTACTCCCAAAGGAGATCACCCCTCCACTTT. Its translation: CASSYSQRRSPLHF.